Ten or more counts support the clone carrying this TCR beta chain. Its antigen is as yet unknown. The data were taken from a study of response to subunit inactivated influenza vaccine. Germline V gives CDR1 DFQATT, CDR2 SNEGSKA (reference sequence). The CDR3 has 14 residues. The V and J ends lost 5 bases and 9 bases respectively, with 20 bases between them. TCRdb re-analysed the RT-PCR reads in MiXCR, keeping a single row per CDR3 protein. This sample yields fewer than 400,000 distinct CDR3 sequences, of which less than 25% are seen a single time; 10% belongs to the top ten. Broader study findings: With each seasonal influenza vaccination, the authors suggested, few new T cells are recruited.

V and J are TRBV20-1 and TRBJ1-5; possibly TRBD1 for D (5 bases). This sequence originates from a man aged 50 to 75 who received an inactivated influenza vaccine. Specimen: PBMCs from blood, collected roughly 20 months after vaccination. CDR3 in DNA: TGCAGTGCTCGGCAGGGACCGCCGTCCATGCCCCAGCATTTT. Translated: CSARQGPPSMPQHF.